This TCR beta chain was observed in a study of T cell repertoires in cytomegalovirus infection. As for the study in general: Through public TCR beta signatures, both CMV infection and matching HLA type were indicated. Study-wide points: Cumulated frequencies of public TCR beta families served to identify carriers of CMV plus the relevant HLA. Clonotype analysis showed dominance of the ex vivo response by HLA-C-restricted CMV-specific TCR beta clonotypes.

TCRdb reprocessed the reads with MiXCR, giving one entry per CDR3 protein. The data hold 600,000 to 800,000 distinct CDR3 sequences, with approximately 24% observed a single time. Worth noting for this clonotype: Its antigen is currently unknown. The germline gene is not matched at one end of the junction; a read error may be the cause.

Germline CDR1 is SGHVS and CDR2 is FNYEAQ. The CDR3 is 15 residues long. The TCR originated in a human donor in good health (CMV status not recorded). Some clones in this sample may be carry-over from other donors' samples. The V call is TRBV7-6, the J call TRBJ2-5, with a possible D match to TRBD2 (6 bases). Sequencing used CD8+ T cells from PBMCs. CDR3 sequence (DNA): TGTGCCAGCAGCTTACCCTGGGGGGACCAAGAGACCCGGTACTTC. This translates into CASSLPWGDQETRYF. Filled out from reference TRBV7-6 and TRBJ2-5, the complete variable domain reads GAGVSQSPRYKVTKRGQDVALRCDPISGHVSLYWYRQALGQGPEFLTYFNYEAQQDKSGLPNDRFSAERPEGSISTLTIQRTEQRDSAMYRCASSLPWGDQETRYFGPGTRLLVL.